This T cell receptor beta chain was recorded in a study of blood T cell repertoires in COVID-19. The data were produced by immunoSEQ multiplex PCR, yet TCRdb's version contains in-frame clones alone and is incomplete. This sample carries around 270,000 clones, more than 90% of them seen once, and the ten largest clones take approximately 2.6%. The receptor was isolated from a person aged 18-29 years with COVID-19, enrolled during active disease. Source material: peripheral blood.

CDR3 amino acids: CASSIQGEMDGNTIYF. The CDR3 DNA reads TGTGCCAGTAGTATACAGGGGGAAATGGACGGAAACACCATATATTTT. The rearrangement uses TRBV19 and TRBJ1-3; 7 bases line up with TRBD1. Trimming took 2 bases from V and 4 from J; bases not matched to a gene: 8. CDR1 LNHDA and CDR2 SQIVND come from the germline V gene (reference sequence). The CDR3 loop spans 16 amino acids.